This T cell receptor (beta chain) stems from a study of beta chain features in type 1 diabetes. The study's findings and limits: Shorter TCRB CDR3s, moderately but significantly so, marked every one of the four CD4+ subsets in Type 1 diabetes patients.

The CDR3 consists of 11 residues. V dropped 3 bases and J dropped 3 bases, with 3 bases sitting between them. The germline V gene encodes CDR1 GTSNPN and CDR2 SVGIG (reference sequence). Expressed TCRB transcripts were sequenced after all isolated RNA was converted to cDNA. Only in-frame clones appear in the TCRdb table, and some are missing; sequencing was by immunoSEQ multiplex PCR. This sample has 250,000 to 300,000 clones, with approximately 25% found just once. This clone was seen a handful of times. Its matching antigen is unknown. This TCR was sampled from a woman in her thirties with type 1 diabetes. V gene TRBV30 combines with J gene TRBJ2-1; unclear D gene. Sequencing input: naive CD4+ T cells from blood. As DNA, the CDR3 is TGTGCCTGGAGCAACTACAATGAGCAGTTCTTC. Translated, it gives CAWSNYNEQFF. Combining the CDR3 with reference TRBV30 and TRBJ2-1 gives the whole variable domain SQTIHQWPATLVQPVGSPLSLECTVEGTSNPNLYWYRQAAGRGLQLLFYSVGIGQISSEVPQNLSASRPQDRQFILSSKKLLLSDSGFYLCAWSNYNEQFFGPGTRLTVL.